Sequencing of this T cell receptor beta chain was carried out in a study of OX40 agonist ivuxolimab in advanced cancers. Trimming left V 3 bases short and J 7 bases short, with 15 bases between. There are 14 residues in the CDR3. Germline V gene data show CDR1 as SGHTA and CDR2 as FQGNSA. Produced via immunoSEQ multiplex PCR; TCRdb's table is partial and in-frame only. The sample contains about 98,000 clones, about 83% of which appear only once. The chain employs TRBV7-2 and TRBJ2-5; tentatively, D is TRBD2 (6 bases). This sequence was found in an adult with an advanced solid tumor such as melanoma, head and neck, liver or kidney cancer. Here the sequenced sample was CD4+ or CD8+ T cells sorted from blood, taken in a trial of the OX40 agonist ivuxolimab. Here the CDR3 reads CASSFSRGGGTQYF. The CDR3 region has the DNA TGTGCCAGCAGCTTTTCAAGGGGAGGAGGGACCCAGTACTTC.